These T cell receptor beta chains were read from a single sample in a study of shared clonotypes between healthy human individuals. Data came from immunoSEQ multiplex PCR; TCRdb stores just in-frame clones and leaves some out. The table records around 1,000,000 clones, approximately 75% of them present only once. The sample consisted of memory CD4+ T cells from PBMCs. All receptors come from a man between 18 and 35 years old in good health. Some clones in this sample may be carry-over from other donors' samples. Each CDR3 is given with its conserved first and last residue. The order of the fields is D gene, V gene, J gene, CDR3 protein, CDR3 DNA. D genes are given only for firm matches.

d_gene: NA; v_gene: TRBV7-9; j_gene: TRBJ1-4; CDR3aa: CASSPGDQNRVGFF; CDR3nt: TGTGCCAGCAGCCCCGGGGACCAGAACAGGGTAGGGTTTTTT
d_gene: NA; v_gene: TRBV2; j_gene: TRBJ2-1; CDR3aa: CASSAGIPYNEQFF; CDR3nt: TGTGCCAGCAGTGCAGGGATCCCCTACAATGAGCAGTTCTTC
d_gene: NA; v_gene: TRBV7-9; j_gene: TRBJ2-7; CDR3aa: CASSLSGGARNEQYF; CDR3nt: TGTGCCAGCAGCTTATCCGGGGGCGCCCGGAACGAGCAGTACTTC
d_gene: TRBD1; v_gene: TRBV7-8; j_gene: TRBJ1-3; CDR3aa: CASSRNRDRANTIYF; CDR3nt: TGTGCCAGCAGCCGTAACCGGGACAGAGCAAACACCATATATTTT
d_gene: NA; v_gene: TRBV11-1; j_gene: TRBJ2-7; CDR3aa: CASNPRGSYEQYF; CDR3nt: TGTGCCAGCAACCCCAGGGGCTCCTACGAGCAGTACTTC
d_gene: NA; v_gene: TRBV2; j_gene: TRBJ2-1; CDR3aa: CASKPDPEGDEQFF; CDR3nt: TGTGCCAGCAAGCCGGACCCTGAGGGGGATGAGCAGTTCTTC
d_gene: NA; v_gene: TRBV23-1; j_gene: TRBJ1-1; CDR3aa: CASSQVPPEGRIENTEAFF; CDR3nt: TGCGCCAGCAGTCAGGTTCCCCCAGAGGGCAGGATCGAGAACACTGAAGCTTTCTTT
d_gene: NA; v_gene: TRBV7-8; j_gene: TRBJ2-2; CDR3aa: CASSSGRTNTGELFF; CDR3nt: TGTGCCAGCAGCTCGGGGCGGACGAACACCGGGGAGCTGTTTTTT
d_gene: NA; v_gene: TRBV29-1; j_gene: TRBJ2-5; CDR3aa: CSVEARGWETQYF; CDR3nt: TGCAGCGTTGAAGCCCGGGGATGGGAGACCCAGTACTTC
d_gene: TRBD2; v_gene: TRBV7-6; j_gene: TRBJ2-1; CDR3aa: CASSPHPSGRAGNEQFF; CDR3nt: TGTGCCAGCAGCCCGCATCCTAGCGGGAGGGCCGGGAATGAGCAGTTCTTC